Presented here are 20 T cell receptor beta chains from one specimen sequenced in a study of human T cells and chemical hapten exposure. TCRdb reanalysed the RACE reads using MiXCR and keeps one entry per CDR3 protein. The sample yields fewer than 150,000 distinct CDR3 sequences, around an eighth seen once. Specified time point: pre-sensitization, week 0. The treatment is: therapeutic diphenylcyclopropenone sensitization with weekly scalp DPC. The sample was whole blood, taken in connection with sensitization to the hapten diphenylcyclopropenone (DPC). Receptor source: a woman between 18 and 29 years old with alopecia areata. Some clones in this sample may be carry-over from other donors' samples.

This clonotype has a count of ten or more. The V and J genes are TRBV7-2 and TRBJ1-6, with a possible D match to TRBD1 (5 bases). The V gene lost 1 base and the J gene lost 7 bases, with 11 bases spanning the gap. This CDR3 comprises 15 residues. CDR1 is SGHTA, CDR2 FQGNSA, per germline. Written as DNA, the CDR3 is TGTGCCAGCAGCTTAGACGGCAGGGACAATTCACCCCTCCACTTT. Its protein product is CASSLDGRDNSPLHF.

This clonotype was counted only a few times. This chain uses TRBV29-1 with TRBJ2-7, with TRBD1 matching 9 bases. In germline, CDR1 is SQVTM, CDR2 ANQGSEA. The CDR3 contains 11 residues. J gave up 6 bases and V 6 bases, and 3 bases lay outside the gene matches. In DNA, the CDR3 is TGCAGCGTCACAGGGGGCGCCGAGCAGTACTTC. Translated: CSVTGGAEQYF.

This chain links TRBV7-6 with TRBJ2-7; D is unclear. CDR3 length: 12 residues. V lost 5 bases and J 7 bases, leaving 12 bases between the germline ends. Germline V gene sequence: CDR1 SGHVS, CDR2 FNYEAQ. The CDR3 reads CASSQTLIEQYF. The CDR3 DNA follows: TGTGCCAGCAGCCAGACTCTCATAGAGCAGTACTTC.

This clonotype was seen only a few times. This rearrangement joins TRBV19 to TRBJ2-2, with D perhaps matching TRBD1 (6 bases). The CDR3 runs to 13 residues. The V and J ends lost 8 bases and 0 bases respectively, with 7 bases between them. Germline V gene data show CDR1 as LNHDA and CDR2 as SQIVND (reference sequence). In DNA form, the CDR3 reads TGTGCCAGTGGACAGCCGAACACCGGGGAGCTGTTTTTT. Amino acids: CASGQPNTGELFF.

The V and J genes are TRBV27 and TRBJ2-7; TRBD1 matches 8 bases. Germline V CDR1 and CDR2: MNHEY, SMNVEV (reference sequence). The CDR3 runs to 15 residues. V lost 0 bases, J lost 2 bases, and 3 bases stayed unmatched. CDR3 bases: TGTGCCAGCAGTTTATCGCAGGGGGCCCCCTACGAGCAGTACTTC. It is translated as CASSLSQGAPYEQYF.

This clonotype has more than one count but fewer than ten. This chain connects TRBV7-2 to TRBJ1-4; D unclear. Germline CDR1 SGHTA, CDR2 FQGNSA. The CDR3 consists of 13 residues. Trimming shortened V by 2 bases and J by 13 bases, and 14 bases separated the two germline ends. This chain's CDR3 is CASSLRPRTRLFF. The CDR3 nucleotides read TGTGCCAGCAGCTTACGCCCGAGGACTAGACTGTTTTTT. Filled out from reference TRBV7-2 and TRBJ1-4, the complete variable domain reads GAGVSQSPSNKVTEKGKDVELRCDPISGHTALYWYRQSLGQGLEFLIYFQGNSAPDKSGLPSDRFSAERTGGSVSTLTIQRTQQEDSAVYLCASSLRPRTRLFFGSGTQLSVL.

The chain joins TRBV6-2 or TRBV6-3 to TRBJ2-7; no definite D call. CDR1 is MNHEY and CDR2 is SVGEGT in the germline V gene. CDR3 length: 15 residues. Trimming stripped 6 bases from V and 4 bases from J, with 19 bases between. The CDR3 DNA follows: TGTGCCAGCAGCCCCCACGTCGGGTTCGTTTACGAGCAGTACTTC. It codes for CASSPHVGFVYEQYF.

This clonotype was seen more than once but under ten times. The V and J genes are TRBV7-6 and TRBJ2-3; 11 bases map to TRBD2. The junction had 11 bases not matched to a gene; V was cut back by 0 bases and J by 0 bases. This CDR3 has 20 residues. CDR1 is SGHVS and CDR2 is FNYEAQ in the germline V gene. The CDR3 loop reads CASSLAPLLTSGTSTDTQYF. The CDR3 DNA reads TGTGCCAGCAGCTTAGCGCCCTTACTGACTAGCGGGACTAGCACAGATACGCAGTATTTT.

Many counts were recorded for this clonotype. The rearrangement links TRBV11-2 to TRBJ2-3; 7 positions agree with TRBD1. The V segment lost 3 bases and the J segment 0 bases; nucleotides outside the gene matches: 3. There are 15 residues in the CDR3. Germline CDR1 reads SGHAT; CDR2 reads FQNNGV. CDR3 amino acids: CASSFSGGSTDTQYF. The CDR3 nucleotides are TGTGCCAGCAGCTTTTCAGGGGGTAGCACAGATACGCAGTATTTT.

V usage is TRBV24-1 and J usage is TRBJ2-3, with 9 bases matching TRBD2. CDR1 is KGHDR, CDR2 SFDVKD, per germline. With V trimmed by 3 bases and J by 3 bases, 6 bases remained unmatched. CDR3 size: 16 residues. This CDR3 is CATSDTRGGRTDTQYF. The CDR3 region has the DNA TGTGCCACCAGTGATACGCGGGGGGGCAGGACAGATACGCAGTATTTT.

This clonotype was found many times. The rearrangement links TRBV20-1 to TRBJ1-6, with D tentatively TRBD1 (5 bases). Germline lookup yields CDR1 DFQATT and CDR2 SNEGSKA (reference sequence). The V end was cut by 6 bases, the J end by 8 bases, with 14 bases between. The CDR3 contains 13 residues. DNA for the CDR3: TGCAGTGCGAGCGGTCAGGGTGATTCACCCCTCCACTTT. It translates to CSASGQGDSPLHF.

This clonotype was seen a few times. V and J are TRBV11-2 and TRBJ2-3; 8 bases are shared with TRBD2. The length of the CDR3 is 15 residues. Germline CDR1 SGHAT, CDR2 FQNNGV. Trimming at V came to 3 bases and at J to 1 base, leaving 3 bases not matched to a gene. The CDR3 region has the DNA TGTGCCAGCAGCTTTATGCGGGGGGGCACAGATACGCAGTATTTT. It translates to CASSFMRGGTDTQYF.

The V call is TRBV6-2 or TRBV6-3, the J call TRBJ1-2, with D hard to call. The CDR3 runs to 18 residues. Trimming took 7 bases from V and 2 from J, leaving 26 bases between them. Germline V gene lookup returns CDR1 MNHEY and CDR2 SVGEGT. CDR3 DNA sequence: TGTGCCAGCATCCCCGGCGCAGTATCTTCTACCGCCAACTATGGCTACACCTTC. Amino acids: CASIPGAVSSTANYGYTF.

This clonotype was found many times. The chain links TRBV15 to TRBJ1-6, with D possibly being TRBD1 (6 bases). Germline V gene data show CDR1 as LNHNV and CDR2 as YYDKDF (reference sequence). This CDR3 is 15 amino acids long. V was cut by 3 bases and J by 10 bases, with 16 bases left in between. CDR3 DNA: TGTGCCACCAGCAGTCTTCGGAGGGGGTCATCACCCCTCCACTTT. Its protein product is CATSSLRRGSSPLHF. Variable domain in full (rest from reference TRBV15 and TRBJ1-6): DAMVIQNPRYQVTQFGKPVTLSCSQTLNHNVMYWYQQKSSQAPKLLFHYYDKDFNNEADTPDNFQSRRPNTSFCFLDIRSPGLGDTAMYLCATSSLRRGSSPLHFGNGTRLTVT.

This clonotype was seen a handful of times. This chain uses TRBV3-1 with TRBJ2-1; D is uncertain. Per the germline V gene, CDR1 is LGHDT and CDR2 is YNNKEL (reference sequence). The CDR3 is 15 residues long. The ends were cut back, 3 bases at V and 2 bases at J, with 11 bases in the middle. CDR3 in amino acids: CASSQVPQAYNEQFF. For the CDR3, the DNA is TGTGCCAGCAGCCAGGTGCCTCAGGCCTACAATGAGCAGTTCTTC.

This clonotype was detected many times. The rearrangement links TRBV25-1 to TRBJ1-6; perhaps TRBD1 as D (6 bases). In germline, CDR1 is MGHDK, CDR2 SYGVNS. This CDR3 comprises 13 residues. The V end lost 4 bases, the J end lost 16 bases, and 17 bases lay between the germline ends. In nucleotides, the CDR3 is TGTGCCAGCAGTGCCAACAGGGCAGCCTTACTCCACTTT. It is translated as CASSANRAALLHF.

In DNA, the CDR3 is TGTGCCAGCAGTAAGGGATCGACGACGCAGTACTTC. As protein: CASSKGSTTQYF. This chain connects TRBV27 to TRBJ2-7; D gene unclear. V lost 5 bases, J lost 9 bases, and 14 bases lay in between. CDR3 length: 12 residues. Germline CDR1 reads MNHEY; CDR2 reads SMNVEV (reference sequence).

This clonotype has only a few counts. The chain links TRBV20-1 to TRBJ2-3, with 9 positions matching TRBD2. The CDR3 is 16 residues long. Germline CDR1 reads DFQATT; CDR2 reads SNEGSKA (reference sequence). With 0 bases clipped from V and 2 bases from J, the junction kept 6 bases outside the gene matches. Here the CDR3 reads CSARDALAGDTDTQYF. In DNA form, the CDR3 reads TGCAGTGCTAGAGACGCTTTAGCGGGAGACACAGATACGCAGTATTTT.

The sample holds many counts of this clonotype. The V call is TRBV6-2 or TRBV6-3, the J call TRBJ2-1; the D gene is possibly TRBD2 (5 bases). The CDR3 totals 12 residues. V gave up 3 bases and J gave up 10 bases, with 10 bases separating them. Germline CDR1 and CDR2: MNHEY and SVGEGT. The CDR3 DNA reads as TGTGCCAGCAGTTATTCGACGGGGGAGCAGTTCTTC. Its protein product is CASSYSTGEQFF.

V usage is TRBV20-1 and J usage is TRBJ1-6; D is uncertain. Trimming left V 3 bases short and J 4 bases short, with 13 bases between. CDR1 DFQATT and CDR2 SNEGSKA come from the germline V gene (reference sequence). The CDR3 is 15 residues long. The CDR3 nucleotides are TGCAGTGCTAGCTGGTCCCCAGATTATAATTCACCCCTCCACTTT. Protein product: CSASWSPDYNSPLHF.